Shown below are 9 T cell receptor beta chains from a single sample sequenced in a study of Graves' ophthalmopathy and Graves' hyperthyroidism. Scientists amplified the TCR beta CDR3 regions from RNA transcripts. Second-round multiplex PCR followed a first-round RT-PCR using HTBI primers. TCRdb re-analysed the multiplex PCR reads in MiXCR, keeping a single row per CDR3 protein. The repertoire holds approximately 1.2 million distinct CDR3 sequences, with about 40% as singletons. The sequenced sample consisted of peripheral blood or thyroid tissue (not recorded which). The receptors derive from an adult man with Graves' hyperthyroidism.

Regarding this clonotype: Possible read error: a much larger clone is one base away. V is TRBV15 and J is TRBJ2-5; possibly TRBD2 for D (6 bases). Deletions cut 2 bases from V and 9 bases from J, with 16 bases between. CDR1 is LNHNV and CDR2 is YYDKDF in the germline V gene (reference sequence). The CDR3 is 14 residues long. Here the CDR3 reads CATSRQGGGEAQYF. The CDR3 bases are TGTGCCACCAGCAGACAGGGTGGTGGGGAGGCCCAGTACTTC.

The V call is TRBV10-3, the J call TRBJ1-1; weak D call: TRBD1 (6 bases). CDR3 length equals 14 residues. V shed 0 bases and J shed 9 bases, with 14 bases lying between them. Looked up from germline, CDR1 is ENHRY and CDR2 is SYGVKD. The CDR3 region has the DNA TGTGCCATCAGTGAGTCGGCACAGGGAAGAAAAGCTTTCTTT. It specifies CAISESAQGRKAFF.

J is TRBJ2-7 and V is TRBV6-8; the match to TRBD2 covers 8 bases. The CDR3 loop spans 19 amino acids. Losses at the gene ends were 6 bases for V and 3 bases for J; bases not matched to a gene: 22. Per germline, CDR1 MNHGY and CDR2 SAAAGT. DNA of the CDR3: TGTGCCAGCAGGCCCCTCTCGCGGGGGGTCATCTTACTTGACTACGAGCAGTACTTC. Amino acids: CASRPLSRGVILLDYEQYF.

This clonotype occurred many times. This chain joins TRBV5-1 and TRBJ2-7, with D uncertain. The CDR3 extends over 13 amino acids. Trimming removed 2 bases at V and 6 bases at J, with 12 bases between. Germline CDR1 is SGHRS and CDR2 is YFSETQ. The CDR3 reads CASSFFRESEQYF. Here the CDR3 DNA reads TGCGCCAGCAGCTTTTTCCGCGAGAGCGAGCAGTACTTC.

CDR3 coding DNA: TGCAGCGTCGACCAACCCGGGACAGGGGGTAGGAACACTGAAGCTTTCTTT. Its protein product is CSVDQPGTGGRNTEAFF. V usage is TRBV29-1 and J usage is TRBJ1-1; 11 nucleotides match TRBD1. Germline-derived CDR1 and CDR2 are SQVTM and ANQGSEA. V was pared by 6 bases and J by 1 base, with 13 bases of the junction left unmatched. The CDR3 is 17 residues long.

This clonotype was counted between two and nine times. The gene calls are TRBV2 and TRBJ1-5; possibly TRBD1 for D (6 bases). The CDR3 sequence is 15 residues long. Between the trimmed V and J ends, which lost 2 bases and 4 bases, there was a span of 12 bases. Germline V lookup: CDR1 SNHLY, CDR2 FYNNEI. Written as DNA, the CDR3 is TGTGCCAGCAGTGAACGGGGGGCACTTAATCAGCCCCAGCATTTT. It is translated as CASSERGALNQPQHF.

This clonotype showed up many times. V is TRBV29-1 and J is TRBJ1-1; D is ambiguous. Germline V lookup: CDR1 SQVTM, CDR2 ANQGSEA. V was pared by 1 base and J by 6 bases, with 6 bases between. The CDR3 spans 11 residues. The CDR3: CSVEGPSEAFF. The CDR3 DNA follows: TGCAGCGTTGAAGGTCCCTCTGAAGCTTTCTTT.

The J gene is TRBJ2-2, the V gene TRBV19; D gene ambiguous. The CDR3 is made up of 15 amino acids. Germline V gene data show CDR1 as LNHDA and CDR2 as SQIVND (reference sequence). The V and J ends lost 10 bases and 2 bases respectively, with 17 bases between them. The CDR3 nucleotides are TGTGCCACGAGAAGACTGTCTAGTAACACCGGGGAGCTGTTTTTT. This codes for CATRRLSSNTGELFF.

The CDR3 protein is CASSATGTSTYEQYF. CDR3 sequence (DNA): TGTGCCAGCAGTGCCACCGGGACATCGACCTACGAGCAGTACTTC. This rearrangement joins TRBV12-3 or TRBV12-4 to TRBJ2-7, with a tentative D call TRBD1 (6 bases). This CDR3 has 15 amino acids. V lost 5 bases and J lost 2, with 16 bases in between.